Following are 24 T cell receptor beta chains from one sample sequenced in a study of shared clonotypes between healthy human individuals. Only CD45RO-negative cells positively selected for CCR7 counted as naive CD8 cells, so terminally differentiated effector memory CD45RA+ cells were excluded. Repertoires were generated with immunoSEQ multiplex PCR, while TCRdb's copy carries only in-frame clones and drops some. Found here are approximately 2,000,000 clones, 85% to 95% of them singletons; the top ten hold approximately 1.7%. The sequencing input was naive CD8+ T cells from PBMCs. The origin of the receptors is a man aged 18 to 35 in good health. Some clones in this sample may be carry-over from other donors' samples.

In this sample, this clone turned up once. The CDR3: CASSQTGRAYEQYF. The CDR3 DNA sequence: TGCGCCAGCAGCCAGACGGGCAGAGCCTACGAGCAGTACTTC. J is TRBJ2-7 and V is TRBV4-1; D gene ambiguous. The germline V gene encodes CDR1 MGHRA and CDR2 YSYEKL. The CDR3 is made up of 14 amino acids. Trimming shortened V by 3 bases and J by 2 bases, and 11 bases separated the two germline ends.

The V and J genes are TRBV5-4 and TRBJ2-5, with a tentative D call TRBD2 (7 bases). The CDR3 loop spans 13 amino acids. Germline CDR1 is SGHNT and CDR2 is YYREEE (reference sequence). Trimming took off 3 bases at V and 8 bases at J, with 14 bases between the two ends. The CDR3 bases are TGTGCCAGCAGCTGGGGAGGGGACAACACCCAGTACTTC. Translation: CASSWGGDNTQYF.

This clone has just one count. J is TRBJ2-2 and V is TRBV9; D gene ambiguous. The CDR3 runs 12 residues. V lost 3 bases and J lost 7, with 7 bases in between. CDR1 is SGDLS and CDR2 is YYNGEE in the germline V gene. CDR3 nucleotide sequence: TGTGCCAGCAGCGCCGGGCACGGGGAGCTGTTTTTT. Protein product: CASSAGHGELFF. Combining the CDR3 with reference TRBV9 and TRBJ2-2 gives the whole variable domain DSGVTQTPKHLITATGQRVTLRCSPRSGDLSVYWYQQSLDQGLQFLIQYYNGEERAKGNILERFSAQQFPDLHSELNLSSLELGDSALYFCASSAGHGELFFGEGSRLTVL.

The chain is built from TRBV27 and TRBJ2-1; 11 bases line up with TRBD2. Germline V CDR1 and CDR2: MNHEY, SMNVEV (reference sequence). There are 16 residues in the CDR3. With 5 bases clipped from V and 8 bases from J, the junction kept 11 bases outside the gene matches. The CDR3 loop reads CASSLSLAGVVDEQFF. As DNA, the CDR3 is TGTGCCAGCAGTCTGTCACTAGCGGGAGTGGTTGATGAGCAGTTCTTC.

The CDR3 here is CASSITSGRNEQFF. The CDR3 coding sequence is TGTGCCAGTAGTATTACTAGCGGGAGGAATGAGCAGTTCTTC. The gene calls are TRBV19 and TRBJ2-1; TRBD2 matches at 12 bases. Germline V gene data show CDR1 as LNHDA and CDR2 as SQIVND (reference sequence). The CDR3 covers 14 residues. Germline trimming cut 3 bases from V and 7 bases from J; bases unmatched to any gene: 1.

The rearrangement joins TRBV5-1 to TRBJ2-3; 8 nucleotides line up with TRBD1. Germline CDR1 SGHRS, CDR2 YFSETQ. CDR3 length: 16 residues. V was pared by 0 bases and J by 3 bases, with 6 bases of the junction left unmatched. The CDR3 nucleotides are TGCGCCAGCAGCTTGGAGCGACAGGGGCCAACAGATACGCAGTATTTT. Its protein product is CASSLERQGPTDTQYF. Complete variable domain (other parts from reference TRBV5-1 and TRBJ2-3): KAGVTQTPRYLIKTRGQQVTLSCSPISGHRSVSWYQQTPGQGLQFLFEYFSETQRNKGNFPGRFSGRQFSNSRSEMNVSTLELGDSALYLCASSLERQGPTDTQYFGPGTRLTVL.

The chain joins TRBV6-5 to TRBJ2-2; no firm D call. Trimming cost V 6 bases and J 5 bases, with 7 bases left between them. The CDR3 runs to 12 residues. Germline-derived CDR1 and CDR2 are MNHEY and SVGAGI. CDR3 region: CASSLGTGELFF. CDR3 nucleotides: TGTGCCAGCAGCCTCGGTACCGGGGAGCTGTTTTTT.

The chain recombines TRBV14 with TRBJ2-1; D uncertain. This CDR3 comprises 15 residues. Germline values: CDR1 SGHDN, CDR2 FVKESK. The V end lost 3 bases, the J end lost 2 bases, and 11 bases lay between the germline ends. The CDR3 sequence is CASSQLSRTYNEQFF. CDR3 bases: TGTGCCAGCAGCCAGTTATCCCGAACCTACAATGAGCAGTTCTTC.

The gene calls are TRBV9 and TRBJ1-3; D is unresolved. CDR1 is SGDLS, CDR2 YYNGEE, per germline. The CDR3 is 16 residues long. Trimming shortened V by 0 bases and J by 3 bases, and 13 bases separated the two germline ends. CDR3 sequence (DNA): TGTGCCAGCAGCGTAGAATCGGAGGGAGTTGGAAACACCATATATTTT. Its protein product is CASSVESEGVGNTIYF.

The CDR3 DNA reads TGTGCCAGCAGCTTAGCTACCGGGACAGGGGAAGGAGAGACCCAGTACTTC. Translated, it gives CASSLATGTGEGETQYF. The chain joins TRBV7-9 to TRBJ2-5; TRBD1 matches 10 bases. The CDR3 spans 17 residues. The ends lost 0 bases at V and 4 bases at J; junction bases unmatched: 8. Germline V gene sequence: CDR1 SEHNR, CDR2 FQNEAQ (reference sequence). Variable domain in full (rest from reference TRBV7-9 and TRBJ2-5): DTGVSQNPRHKITKRGQNVTFRCDPISEHNRLYWYRQTLGQGPEFLTYFQNEAQLEKSRLLSDRFSAERPKGSFSTLEIQRTEQGDSAMYLCASSLATGTGEGETQYFGPGTRLLVL.

V and J are TRBV6-5 and TRBJ2-5, with D unresolved. This CDR3 contains 11 residues. V was clipped by 7 bases and J by 5 bases, with 8 bases between them. Germline V gene data show CDR1 as MNHEY and CDR2 as SVGAGI. The CDR3 region is CASTSAETQYF. CDR3 nucleotide sequence: TGTGCCAGCACCTCAGCGGAGACCCAGTACTTC.

This clone was observed once. The chain joins TRBV27 to TRBJ2-2; maybe TRBD2 (5 bases). The germline V gene has CDR1 MNHEY and CDR2 SMNVEV (reference sequence). CDR3 length: 14 residues. Trimming shortened V by 3 bases and J by 7 bases, and 12 bases separated the two germline ends. This CDR3 is CASSFEGVGGELFF. As DNA, the CDR3 is TGTGCCAGCAGTTTCGAGGGAGTCGGCGGGGAGCTGTTTTTT.

The V call is TRBV7-8, the J call TRBJ2-5; possibly TRBD2 for D (6 bases). V shed 2 bases and J shed 5 bases, with 12 bases lying between them. Looked up from germline, CDR1 is SGHVS and CDR2 is FQNEAQ. This CDR3 is 14 amino acids long. The CDR3 region is CASSLPDGGETQYF. For the CDR3, the DNA is TGTGCCAGCAGCTTACCGGATGGAGGGGAGACCCAGTACTTC.

The chain combines TRBV4-1 with TRBJ2-5; 14 bases line up with TRBD2. The CDR3 length is 17 residues. V lost 5 bases, J lost 0 bases, and 5 bases stayed unmatched. The V gene's germline CDR1 is MGHRA and CDR2 YSYEKL. CDR3 in amino acids: CASSRTSGRMYQETQYF. The CDR3 coding sequence is TGCGCCAGCAGCAGGACTAGCGGGAGGATGTACCAAGAGACCCAGTACTTC.

This chain links TRBV5-5 with TRBJ1-2, with a tentative D call TRBD1 (6 bases). Between the trimmed V and J ends, which lost 5 bases and 8 bases, there was a span of 13 bases. Germline V gene sequence: CDR1 SGHKS, CDR2 YYEKEE (reference sequence). The CDR3 has 12 residues. Written as DNA, the CDR3 is TGTGCCAGCAGGGTTAACAGGGACGGCTACACCTTC. It is translated as CASRVNRDGYTF. The full variable domain, its missing parts supplied by reference TRBV5-5 and TRBJ1-2, is DAGVTQSPTHLIKTRGQQVTLRCSPISGHKSVSWYQQVLGQGPQFIFQYYEKEERGRGNFPDRFSARQFPNYSSELNVNALLLGDSALYLCASRVNRDGYTFGSGTRLTVV.

This clone was seen a few times. The sample has other DNA sequences that encode this CDR3 too. The chain links TRBV27 to TRBJ1-5; a possible D gene is TRBD1 (5 bases). Germline loops: CDR1 MNHEY, CDR2 SMNVEV (reference sequence). Deletions cut 6 bases from V and 2 bases from J, with 8 bases between. The CDR3 loop spans 13 amino acids. The CDR3 DNA reads TGTGCCAGCAGAGAGGGACGCAATCAGCCCCAGCATTTT. Translating gives CASREGRNQPQHF.

This clone appeared a single time. The chain is built from TRBV15 and TRBJ2-7; D might be TRBD1 or TRBD2, each matching 5 bases. The V end lost 3 bases, the J end lost 0 bases, and 9 bases lay between the germline ends. From germline, CDR1 is LNHNV and CDR2 YYDKDF (reference sequence). This CDR3 spans 14 amino acids. The CDR3 sequence is CATSRMRGSYEQYF. The DNA of the CDR3 is TGTGCCACCAGCAGGATGAGGGGCTCCTACGAGCAGTACTTC.

The rearrangement links TRBV21-1 to TRBJ1-5; the DNA was not used to check the table's D call, TRBD1. TRBV21-1 counts as a pseudogene. The CDR3 runs 16 residues. This CDR3 reads CASRQPSDSSNQPQHF. CDR3 DNA sequence: TGTGCCAGCAGACAGCCCTCGGACAGTAGCAATCAGCCCCAGCATTTT.

J is TRBJ2-7 and V is TRBV6-1, with a weak D call TRBD1 (6 bases). V was pared by 6 bases and J by 0 bases, with 15 bases between. Looked up from germline, CDR1 is MNHNS and CDR2 is SASEGT. The length of the CDR3 is 15 residues. In nucleotides, the CDR3 is TGTGCCAGCAGCTCCGGGACATACAGCTCCTACGAGCAGTACTTC. Its protein product is CASSSGTYSSYEQYF.

The table lists this clone with a count of one. V gene TRBV5-4 combines with J gene TRBJ2-7, with 7 nucleotides matching TRBD1. After removal of 9 bases from V and 5 bases from J, the junction contained 8 bases not matched to a gene. CDR1 SGHNT and CDR2 YYREEE come from the germline V gene (reference sequence). This CDR3 has 12 amino acids. In nucleotides, the CDR3 is TGTGCCACCGCGACAGGGACCAACGAGCAGTACTTC. It translates to CATATGTNEQYF.

J is TRBJ2-7 and V is TRBV19, with D unresolved. The CDR3 is 13 amino acids. Trimming pared 6 bases from V and 1 base from J, leaving 10 bases between. Germline V lookup: CDR1 LNHDA, CDR2 SQIVND (reference sequence). Written as DNA, the CDR3 is TGTGCCAGTAGCCCTCGCCGATCCTACGAGCAGTACTTC. Translated, it gives CASSPRRSYEQYF. Full variable domain (rest looked up from reference TRBV19 and TRBJ2-7): DGGITQSPKYLFRKEGQNVTLSCEQNLNHDAMYWYRQDPGQGLRLIYYSQIVNDFQKGDIAEGYSVSREKKESFPLTVTSAQKNPTAFYLCASSPRRSYEQYFGPGTRLTVT.

The J gene is TRBJ2-2, the V gene TRBV7-3; D is undetermined. The CDR3 sequence is 14 residues long. Germline-derived CDR1 and CDR2 are SGHTA and FQGTGA. Trimming took 3 bases from V and 3 from J, leaving 8 bases between them. The CDR3 is CASSLGSDTGELFF. Written as DNA, the CDR3 is TGTGCCAGCAGCTTGGGTTCAGACACCGGGGAGCTGTTTTTT.

This chain joins TRBV5-1 and TRBJ2-7, with TRBD1 matching 10 bases. The CDR3 sequence is 17 residues long. Unmatched junction bases numbered 7, after V lost 1 base and J lost 0 bases. Germline lookup yields CDR1 SGHRS and CDR2 YFSETQ. The CDR3 region has the DNA TGCGCCAGCAGCTTGAGACAGGGGGCGAGGAGCTCCTACGAGCAGTACTTC. Protein: CASSLRQGARSSYEQYF.

As regards this clone: The same CDR3 also results from other DNA sequences found in this sample. This chain joins TRBV6-5 and TRBJ2-7; D uncertain. Germline V CDR1 and CDR2: MNHEY, SVGAGI. CDR3 length equals 13 residues. Trimming pared 2 bases from V and 1 base from J, leaving 6 bases between. The CDR3 sequence: CASSYRGSYEQYF. The CDR3 DNA reads TGTGCCAGCAGTTACAGAGGTTCCTACGAGCAGTACTTC.